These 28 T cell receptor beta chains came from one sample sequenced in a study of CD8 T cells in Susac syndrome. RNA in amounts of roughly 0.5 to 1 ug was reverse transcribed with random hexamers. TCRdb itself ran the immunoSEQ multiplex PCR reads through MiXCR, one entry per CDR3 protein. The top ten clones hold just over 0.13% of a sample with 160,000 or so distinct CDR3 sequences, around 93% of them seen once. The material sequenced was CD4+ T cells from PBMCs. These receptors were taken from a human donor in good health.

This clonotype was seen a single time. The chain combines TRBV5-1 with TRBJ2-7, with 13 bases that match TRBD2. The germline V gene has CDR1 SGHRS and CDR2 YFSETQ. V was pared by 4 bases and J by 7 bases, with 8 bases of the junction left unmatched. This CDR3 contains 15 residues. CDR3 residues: CASSLGLAGNEEQYF. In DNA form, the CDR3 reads TGCGCCAGCAGCCTGGGACTAGCGGGGAATGAAGAGCAGTACTTC.

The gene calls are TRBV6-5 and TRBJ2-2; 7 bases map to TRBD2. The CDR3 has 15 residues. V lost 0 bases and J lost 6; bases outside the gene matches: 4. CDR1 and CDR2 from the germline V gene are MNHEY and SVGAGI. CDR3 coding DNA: TGTGCCAGCAGTTACTCGTCGGGGGGACCCGGGGAGCTGTTTTTT. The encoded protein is CASSYSSGGPGELFF.

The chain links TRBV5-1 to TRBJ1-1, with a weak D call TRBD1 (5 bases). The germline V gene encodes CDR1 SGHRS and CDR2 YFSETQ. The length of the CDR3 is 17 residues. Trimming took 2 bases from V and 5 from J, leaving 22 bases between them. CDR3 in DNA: TGCGCCAGCAGCTTACCGGGGCGGCGAGACGGTACGACTGAAGCTTTCTTT. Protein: CASSLPGRRDGTTEAFF.

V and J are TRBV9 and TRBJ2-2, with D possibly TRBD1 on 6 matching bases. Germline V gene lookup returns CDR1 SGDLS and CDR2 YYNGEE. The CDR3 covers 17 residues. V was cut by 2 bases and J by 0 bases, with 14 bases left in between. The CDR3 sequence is CASSVSAGATNTGELFF. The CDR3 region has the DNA TGTGCCAGCAGCGTCTCGGCAGGGGCGACGAACACCGGGGAGCTGTTTTTT. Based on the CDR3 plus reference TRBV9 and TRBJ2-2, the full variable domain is DSGVTQTPKHLITATGQRVTLRCSPRSGDLSVYWYQQSLDQGLQFLIQYYNGEERAKGNILERFSAQQFPDLHSELNLSSLELGDSALYFCASSVSAGATNTGELFFGEGSRLTVL.

CDR3 DNA: TGTGCCAGCAGTGCGACGGGGTACTATGGCTACACCTTC. Amino acids: CASSATGYYGYTF. The rearrangement uses TRBV12-3 or TRBV12-4 and TRBJ1-2, with D uncertain. The CDR3 extends over 13 amino acids. Trimming stripped 5 bases from V and 3 bases from J, with 10 bases between.

The CDR3 spells CASSLGWADNQETQYF. CDR3 coding DNA: TGCGCCAGCAGCCTTGGGTGGGCTGACAACCAAGAGACCCAGTACTTC. The J gene is TRBJ2-5, the V gene TRBV4-1; no reliable D call. CDR1 is MGHRA and CDR2 is YSYEKL in the germline V gene. Trimming cost V 4 bases and J 0 bases, with 15 bases left between them. The CDR3 has 16 amino acids.

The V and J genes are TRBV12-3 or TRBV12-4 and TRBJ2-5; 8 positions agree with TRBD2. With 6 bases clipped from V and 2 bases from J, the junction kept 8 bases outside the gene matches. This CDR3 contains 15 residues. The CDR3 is CASSRSGADQETQYF. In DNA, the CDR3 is TGTGCCAGCAGCCGTAGCGGGGCTGATCAAGAGACCCAGTACTTC.

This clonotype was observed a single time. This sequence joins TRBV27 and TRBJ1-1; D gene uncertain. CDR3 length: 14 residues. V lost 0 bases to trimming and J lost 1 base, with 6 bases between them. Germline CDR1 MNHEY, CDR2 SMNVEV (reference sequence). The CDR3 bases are TGTGCCAGCAGTTTATCGTCGGCGAACACTGAAGCTTTCTTT. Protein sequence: CASSLSSANTEAFF.

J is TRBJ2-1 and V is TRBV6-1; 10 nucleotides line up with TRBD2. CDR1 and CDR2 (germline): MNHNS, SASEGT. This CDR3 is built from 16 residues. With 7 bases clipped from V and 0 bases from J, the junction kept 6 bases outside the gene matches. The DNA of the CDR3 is TGTGCCAGCACAAGCGGGGGGGCCAGCTCCTACAATGAGCAGTTCTTC. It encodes CASTSGGASSYNEQFF.

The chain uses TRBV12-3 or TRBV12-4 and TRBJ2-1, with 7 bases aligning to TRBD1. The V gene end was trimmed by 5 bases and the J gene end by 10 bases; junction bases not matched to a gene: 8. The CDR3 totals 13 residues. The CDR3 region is CASSLDREREQFF. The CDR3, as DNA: TGTGCCAGCAGTCTCGACAGGGAGAGGGAGCAGTTCTTC.

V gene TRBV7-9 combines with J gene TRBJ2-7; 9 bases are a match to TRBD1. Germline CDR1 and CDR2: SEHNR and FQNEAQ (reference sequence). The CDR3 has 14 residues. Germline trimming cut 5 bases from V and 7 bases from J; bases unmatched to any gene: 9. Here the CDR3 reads CASSQQQGAGEQYF. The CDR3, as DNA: TGTGCCAGCAGCCAACAACAGGGGGCGGGTGAGCAGTACTTC.

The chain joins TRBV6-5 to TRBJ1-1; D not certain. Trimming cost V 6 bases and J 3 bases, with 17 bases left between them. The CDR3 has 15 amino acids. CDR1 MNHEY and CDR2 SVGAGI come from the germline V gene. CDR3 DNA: TGTGCCAGCAGCCCCTATCGGAGTTATGACACTGAAGCTTTCTTT. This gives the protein CASSPYRSYDTEAFF.

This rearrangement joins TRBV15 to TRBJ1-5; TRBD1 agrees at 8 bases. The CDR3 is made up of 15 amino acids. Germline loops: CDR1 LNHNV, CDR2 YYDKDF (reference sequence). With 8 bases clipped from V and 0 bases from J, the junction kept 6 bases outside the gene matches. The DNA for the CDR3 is TGTGCCACCGGGACAGGACCTTATAGCAATCAGCCCCAGCATTTT. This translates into CATGTGPYSNQPQHF. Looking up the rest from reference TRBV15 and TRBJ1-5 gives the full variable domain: DAMVIQNPRYQVTQFGKPVTLSCSQTLNHNVMYWYQQKSSQAPKLLFHYYDKDFNNEADTPDNFQSRRPNTSFCFLDIRSPGLGDTAMYLCATGTGPYSNQPQHFGDGTRLSIL.

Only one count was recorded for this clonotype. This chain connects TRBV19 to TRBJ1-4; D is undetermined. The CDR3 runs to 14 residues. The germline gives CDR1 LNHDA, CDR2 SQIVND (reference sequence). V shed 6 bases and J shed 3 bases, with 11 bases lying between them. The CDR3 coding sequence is TGTGCCAGTAGACGACATACGCCTAATGAAAAACTGTTTTTT. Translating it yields CASRRHTPNEKLFF.

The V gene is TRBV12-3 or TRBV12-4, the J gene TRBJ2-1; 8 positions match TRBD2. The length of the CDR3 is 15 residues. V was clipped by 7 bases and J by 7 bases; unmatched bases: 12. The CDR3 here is CASNPGGGSWNEQFF. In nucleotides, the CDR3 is TGTGCCAGCAACCCGGGCGGGGGGTCCTGGAATGAGCAGTTCTTC.

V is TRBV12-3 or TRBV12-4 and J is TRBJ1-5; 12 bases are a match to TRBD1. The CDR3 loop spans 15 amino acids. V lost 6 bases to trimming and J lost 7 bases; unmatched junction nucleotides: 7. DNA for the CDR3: TGTGCCAGCAGGGGGGGACAGGGGGCTTTCCAGCCCCAGCATTTT. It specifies CASRGGQGAFQPQHF.

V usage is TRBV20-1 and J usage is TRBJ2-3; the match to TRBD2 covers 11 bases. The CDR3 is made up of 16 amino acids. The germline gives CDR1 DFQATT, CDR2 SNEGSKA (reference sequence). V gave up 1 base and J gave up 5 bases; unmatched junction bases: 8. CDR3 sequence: CSARGGTSGALDTQYF. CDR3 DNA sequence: TGCAGTGCTAGAGGGGGGACTAGCGGTGCCCTAGATACGCAGTATTTT.

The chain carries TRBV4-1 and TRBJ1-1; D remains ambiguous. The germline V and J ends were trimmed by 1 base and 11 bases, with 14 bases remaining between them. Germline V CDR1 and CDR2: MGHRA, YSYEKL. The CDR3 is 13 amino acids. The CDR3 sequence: CASSQGRVTTAFF. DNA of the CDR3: TGCGCCAGCAGCCAAGGGAGGGTCACTACCGCTTTCTTT.

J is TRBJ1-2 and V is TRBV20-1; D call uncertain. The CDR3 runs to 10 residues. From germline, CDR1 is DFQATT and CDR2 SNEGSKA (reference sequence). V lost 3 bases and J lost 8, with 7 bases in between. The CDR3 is CSASTVGYTF. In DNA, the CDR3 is TGCAGTGCTAGTACAGTGGGCTACACCTTC.

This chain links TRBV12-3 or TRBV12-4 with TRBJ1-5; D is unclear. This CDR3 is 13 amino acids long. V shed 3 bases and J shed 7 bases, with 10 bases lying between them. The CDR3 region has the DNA TGTGCCAGCAGTTTCGGTGAAGGACAGCCCCAGCATTTT. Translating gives CASSFGEGQPQHF.

The CDR3 region has the DNA TGTGCCAGCAGGAGGGACAGGGGGCCCTTTTTGTGGGGCTACACCTTC. This codes for CASRRDRGPFLWGYTF. The chain couples TRBV6-1 to TRBJ1-2, with TRBD1 matching over 12 bases. Looked up from germline, CDR1 is MNHNS and CDR2 is SASEGT. This CDR3 contains 16 residues. J was trimmed by 8 bases and V by 6 bases; bases with no gene match: 13.

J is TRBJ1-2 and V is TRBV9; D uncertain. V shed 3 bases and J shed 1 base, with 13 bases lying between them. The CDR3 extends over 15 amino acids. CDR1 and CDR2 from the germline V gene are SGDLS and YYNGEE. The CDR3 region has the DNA TGTGCCAGCAGCGGACAAGGCCATGTTAACTATGGCTACACCTTC. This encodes CASSGQGHVNYGYTF. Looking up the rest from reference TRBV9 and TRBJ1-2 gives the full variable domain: DSGVTQTPKHLITATGQRVTLRCSPRSGDLSVYWYQQSLDQGLQFLIQYYNGEERAKGNILERFSAQQFPDLHSELNLSSLELGDSALYFCASSGQGHVNYGYTFGSGTRLTVV.

This CDR3 reads CASSPSSGGGADTQYF. The CDR3 DNA is TGTGCCAGCAGTCCGTCTAGCGGGGGGGGTGCAGATACGCAGTATTTT. The chain carries TRBV2 and TRBJ2-3; 12 bases are shared with TRBD2. The CDR3 extends over 16 amino acids. Germline V gives CDR1 SNHLY, CDR2 FYNNEI. Trimming removed 5 bases from V and 4 bases from J; junction bases left unmatched: 7.

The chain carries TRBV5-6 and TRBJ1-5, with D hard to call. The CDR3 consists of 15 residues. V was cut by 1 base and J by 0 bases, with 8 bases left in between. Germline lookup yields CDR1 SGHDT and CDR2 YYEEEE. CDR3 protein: CASSLTDGSNQPQHF. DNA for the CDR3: TGTGCCAGCAGCTTGACGGACGGTAGCAATCAGCCCCAGCATTTT.

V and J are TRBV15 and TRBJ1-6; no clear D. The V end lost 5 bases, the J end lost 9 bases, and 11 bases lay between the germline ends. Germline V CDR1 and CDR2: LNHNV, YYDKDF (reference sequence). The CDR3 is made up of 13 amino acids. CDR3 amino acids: CATSRRMGSPLHF. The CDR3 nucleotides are TGTGCCACCAGCCGCCGGATGGGTTCACCCCTCCACTTT.

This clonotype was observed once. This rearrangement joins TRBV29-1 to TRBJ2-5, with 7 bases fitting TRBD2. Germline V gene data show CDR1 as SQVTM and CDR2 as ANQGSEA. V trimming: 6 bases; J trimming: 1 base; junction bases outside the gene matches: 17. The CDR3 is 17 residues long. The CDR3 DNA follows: TGCAGCGTGAGGGACTACAAATTCTACGGCAGCCAAGAGACCCAGTACTTC. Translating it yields CSVRDYKFYGSQETQYF.

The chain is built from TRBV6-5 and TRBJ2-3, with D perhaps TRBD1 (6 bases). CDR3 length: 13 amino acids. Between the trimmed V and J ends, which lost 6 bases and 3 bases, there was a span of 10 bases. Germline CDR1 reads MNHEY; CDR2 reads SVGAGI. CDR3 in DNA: TGTGCCAGCAGAGTTACAGGGACAGATACGCAGTATTTT. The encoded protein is CASRVTGTDTQYF.

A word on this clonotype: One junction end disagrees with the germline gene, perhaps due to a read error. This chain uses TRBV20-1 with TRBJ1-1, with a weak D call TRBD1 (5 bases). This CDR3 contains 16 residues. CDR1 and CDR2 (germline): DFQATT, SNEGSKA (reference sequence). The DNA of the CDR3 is TGCAGTGCTGGAGACAAGGGGTTGGGGAGGAACACTGAAGCTTTCTTT. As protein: CSAGDKGLGRNTEAFF.